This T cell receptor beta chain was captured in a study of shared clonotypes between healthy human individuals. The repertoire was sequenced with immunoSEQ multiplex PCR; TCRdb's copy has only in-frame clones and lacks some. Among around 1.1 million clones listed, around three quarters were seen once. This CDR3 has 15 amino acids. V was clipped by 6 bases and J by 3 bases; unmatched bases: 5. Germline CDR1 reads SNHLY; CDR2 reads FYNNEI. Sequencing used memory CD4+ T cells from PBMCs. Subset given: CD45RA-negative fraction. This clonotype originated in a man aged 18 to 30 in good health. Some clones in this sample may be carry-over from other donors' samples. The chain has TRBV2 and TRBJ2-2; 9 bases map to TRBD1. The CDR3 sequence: CASSEQGADTGELFF. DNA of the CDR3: TGTGCCAGCAGCGAACAGGGGGCAGACACCGGGGAGCTGTTTTTT.